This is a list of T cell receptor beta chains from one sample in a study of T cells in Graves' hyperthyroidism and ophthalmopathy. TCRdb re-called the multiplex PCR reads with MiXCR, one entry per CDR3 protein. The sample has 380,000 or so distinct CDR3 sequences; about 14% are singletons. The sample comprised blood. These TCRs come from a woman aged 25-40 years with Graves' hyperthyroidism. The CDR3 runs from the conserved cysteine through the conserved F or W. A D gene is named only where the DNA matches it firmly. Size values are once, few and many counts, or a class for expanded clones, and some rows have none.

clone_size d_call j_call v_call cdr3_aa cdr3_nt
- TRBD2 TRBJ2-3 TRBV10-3 CAISGGAGAVTDTQYF TGTGCCATCAGTGGAGGAGCGGGGGCCGTAACGGATACGCAGTATTTT
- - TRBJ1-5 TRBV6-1 CASSSGWGSNQPQHF TGTGCCAGCAGTTCAGGCTGGGGTAGCAATCAGCCCCAGCATTTT
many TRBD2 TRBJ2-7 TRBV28 CASRMTSGSGYEQYF TGTGCCAGCAGAATGACTAGCGGGAGCGGCTACGAGCAGTACTTC
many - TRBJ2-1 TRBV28 CASSFRRSNEQFF TGTGCCAGCAGTTTCAGGCGCAGCAATGAGCAGTTCTTC
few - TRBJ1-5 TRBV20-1 CSAPMAGPNQPQHF TGCAGTGCCCCTATGGCGGGACCAAATCAGCCCCAGCATTTT
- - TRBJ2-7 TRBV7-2 CASSLLPGAYEQYF TGTGCCAGCAGCTTACTACCAGGGGCCTACGAGCAGTACTTC
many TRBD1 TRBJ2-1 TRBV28 CASVDRDRSYNEQFF TGTGCCAGCGTAGACCGGGACAGGTCCTACAATGAGCAGTTCTTC
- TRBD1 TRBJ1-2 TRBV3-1 CASSHRDSLASGYTF TGTGCCAGCAGCCACAGGGACAGTTTGGCGAGTGGCTACACCTTC
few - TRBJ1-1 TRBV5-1 CASSQVGQDYTEAFF TGTGCCAGCAGCCAAGTGGGGCAGGATTACACTGAAGCTTTCTTT
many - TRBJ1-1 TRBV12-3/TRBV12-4 CASRRTGSNTEAFF TGTGCCAGCAGGAGAACAGGGTCGAACACTGAAGCTTTCTTT
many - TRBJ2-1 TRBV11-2 CASSLVGRKIPNEQFF TGTGCCAGCAGCTTAGTGGGCCGGAAGATTCCCAATGAGCAGTTCTTC
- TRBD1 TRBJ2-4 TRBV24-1 CATSDFRDSQNIQYF TGTGCCACCAGTGATTTCAGGGACAGCCAAAACATTCAGTACTTC
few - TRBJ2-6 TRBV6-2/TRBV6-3 CASSYFRGSGANVLTF TGTGCCAGCAGTTACTTCAGGGGCTCTGGGGCCAACGTCCTGACTTTC
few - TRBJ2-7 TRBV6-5 CASSYGLVYEQYF TGTGCCAGCAGTTACGGCCTTGTCTACGAGCAGTACTTC
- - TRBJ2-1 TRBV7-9 CASSSQRKSYNEQFF TGTGCCAGCAGCTCCCAGAGAAAATCCTACAATGAGCAGTTCTTC
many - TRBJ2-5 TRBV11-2 CASSSPIGVPLKHQETQYF TGTGCCAGCAGCTCGCCGATTGGTGTCCCTTTAAAGCACCAAGAGACCCAGTACTTC
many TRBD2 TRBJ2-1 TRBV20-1 CSARGLAGGNNEQFF TGCAGTGCTAGAGGACTAGCGGGAGGTAACAATGAGCAGTTCTTC
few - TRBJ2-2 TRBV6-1 CASSPSVASGELFF TGTGCCAGCAGTCCCTCCGTAGCTTCCGGGGAGCTGTTTTTT
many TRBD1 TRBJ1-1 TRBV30 CACKGTGAPEAFF TGTGCCTGCAAAGGGACAGGGGCTCCTGAAGCTTTCTTT
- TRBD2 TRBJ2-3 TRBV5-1 CASSPTGLAYTSSDTQYF TGCGCCAGCAGCCCAACCGGACTAGCGTACACAAGCTCAGATACGCAGTATTTT
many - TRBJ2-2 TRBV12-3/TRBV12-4 CASSRVSGELFF TGTGCCAGCAGTAGGGTGTCCGGGGAGCTGTTTTTT
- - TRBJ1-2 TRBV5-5 CASSLVQGSVGYTF TGTGCCAGCAGCTTGGTACAGGGATCGGTTGGCTACACCTTC
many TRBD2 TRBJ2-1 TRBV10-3 CAISERAGGLAGLSSYNEQFF TGTGCCATCAGTGAGCGGGCTGGGGGTCTAGCGGGACTTTCGTCCTACAATGAGCAGTTCTTC
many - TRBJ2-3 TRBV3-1 CASSQEASADTQYF TGTGCCAGCAGCCAAGAGGCCAGCGCAGATACGCAGTATTTT
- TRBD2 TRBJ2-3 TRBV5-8 CASSFPRAGVEESTDTQYF TGTGCCAGCAGCTTCCCGCGAGCGGGAGTAGAGGAATCCACAGATACGCAGTATTTT
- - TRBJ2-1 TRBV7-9 CASSFSSFNEQFF TGTGCCAGCAGCTTCTCGTCTTTCAATGAGCAGTTCTTC
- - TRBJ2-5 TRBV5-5 CASSLAGGMLQETQYF TGTGCCAGCAGCTTGGCTGGCGGGATGCTCCAAGAGACCCAGTACTTC
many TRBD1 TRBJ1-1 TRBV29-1 CSAISGNRGTEAFF TGCAGCGCAATATCGGGAAACAGGGGTACTGAAGCTTTCTTT
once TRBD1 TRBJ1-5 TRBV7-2 CASSLGGGSQLQHF TGTGCCAGCAGCTTAGGAGGGGGCTCTCAGCTCCAGCATTTT
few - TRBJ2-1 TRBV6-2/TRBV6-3 CASMGVSSYNEQFF TGTGCCAGCATGGGAGTAAGCTCCTACAATGAGCAGTTCTTC
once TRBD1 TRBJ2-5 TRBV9 CASSVAGQEDTQYF TGTGCCAGCAGCGTAGCTGGACAGGAAGATACCCAGTACTTC
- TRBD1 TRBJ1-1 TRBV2 CASRFGQGAREAFF TGTGCCAGCAGATTCGGACAGGGGGCTAGGGAAGCTTTCTTT
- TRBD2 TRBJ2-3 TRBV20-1 CSAKRGPTDTQYF TGCAGTGCGAAGCGGGGCCCCACAGATACGCAGTATTTT
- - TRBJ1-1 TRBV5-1 CASSKTGRNTEAFF TGCGCCAGCAGCAAGACAGGCCGAAACACTGAAGCTTTCTTT
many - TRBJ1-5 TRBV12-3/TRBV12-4 CASSLQLDQPQHF TGTGCCAGCAGTTTACAGCTAGATCAGCCCCAGCATTTT
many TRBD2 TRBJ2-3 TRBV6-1 CASSFGLAVTSTDTQYF TGTGCCAGCAGTTTCGGACTAGCGGTTACTAGCACAGATACGCAGTATTTT
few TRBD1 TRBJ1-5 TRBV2 CASSTDRDRRDQPQHF TGTGCCAGCAGTACCGACCGGGACAGGCGAGATCAGCCCCAGCATTTT
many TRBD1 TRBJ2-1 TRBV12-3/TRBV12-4 CASSIQGSGYNEQFF TGTGCCAGCAGTATACAGGGGAGTGGGTACAATGAGCAGTTCTTC
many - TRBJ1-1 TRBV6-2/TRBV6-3 CASREDRTQEAFF TGTGCCAGCAGAGAGGACAGAACCCAAGAAGCTTTCTTT
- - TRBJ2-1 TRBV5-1 CASSLARQFYNEQFF TGCGCCAGCAGCTTGGCCCGCCAGTTCTACAATGAGCAGTTCTTC
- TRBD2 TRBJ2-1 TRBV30 CAWSGAWEGSSYNEQFF TGTGCCTGGAGTGGAGCGTGGGAGGGGAGCTCCTACAATGAGCAGTTCTTC
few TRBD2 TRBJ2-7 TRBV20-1 CSARGFASGRAYEQYF TGCAGTGCTAGGGGATTTGCTAGCGGGAGGGCCTACGAGCAGTACTTC
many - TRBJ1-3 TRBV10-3 CASVPSSGNTIYF TGTGCCTCAGTCCCGAGCTCTGGAAACACCATATATTTT
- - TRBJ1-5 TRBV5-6 CVSSFGSNQPQHF TGTGTCAGCAGCTTTGGGAGCAATCAGCCCCAGCATTTT
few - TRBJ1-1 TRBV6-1 CASTGGNTEAFF TGTGCCAGCACCGGAGGGAACACTGAAGCTTTCTTT
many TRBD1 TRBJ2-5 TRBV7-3 CASSSGTGSSETQYF TGTGCCAGCAGCTCCGGGACAGGGTCCTCAGAGACCCAGTACTTC
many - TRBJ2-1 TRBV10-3 CAISERLLDSSHNEQFF TGTGCCATCAGTGAGCGACTACTAGATTCCTCCCACAATGAGCAGTTCTTC
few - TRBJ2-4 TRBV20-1 CSAGGTLLAKNIQYF TGCAGTGCTGGGGGGACTCTCCTAGCCAAAAACATTCAGTACTTC